Below, 32 T cell receptor beta chains from the same sample are listed, as sequenced in a study of blood T cell repertoires in COVID-19. Repertoires were generated with immunoSEQ multiplex PCR, while TCRdb's copy carries only in-frame clones and drops some. The repertoire holds 95,000 to 150,000 clones, with roughly 89% as singletons. Sequencing was done on a sample of peripheral blood. These receptors all stem from a woman aged 55-70 years with COVID-19, enrolled during active disease.

This chain joins TRBV27 and TRBJ2-7; 7 bases map to TRBD1. V shed 2 bases, J shed 6 bases, and the junction held 7 bases outside the gene matches. This CDR3 spans 14 amino acids. Germline values: CDR1 MNHEY, CDR2 SMNVEV (reference sequence). Here the CDR3 reads CASSLQTGSAEQYF. The CDR3 DNA follows: TGTGCCAGCAGTTTACAGACAGGGTCGGCCGAGCAGTACTTC.

V gene TRBV5-1 combines with J gene TRBJ2-7; D gene ambiguous. The CDR3 is made up of 14 amino acids. Germline CDR1 reads SGHRS; CDR2 reads YFSETQ. Trimming took 0 bases from V and 2 from J, leaving 9 bases between them. CDR3 nucleotide sequence: TGCGCCAGCAGCTTGGGAAGCGCAGCCTACGAGCAGTACTTC. It translates to CASSLGSAAYEQYF.

The V and J genes are TRBV14 and TRBJ2-7, with no clear D. Germline CDR1 reads SGHDN; CDR2 reads FVKESK. The CDR3 totals 13 residues. V lost 4 bases and J lost 3, with 10 bases in between. CDR3 DNA sequence: TGTGCCAGCAGCCCCCTTGCCTACTACGAGCAGTACTTC. As protein: CASSPLAYYEQYF.

The rearrangement uses TRBV5-1 and TRBJ1-6; no clear D. The CDR3 runs to 10 residues. CDR1 and CDR2 from the germline V gene are SGHRS and YFSETQ. Trimming shortened V by 5 bases and J by 10 bases, and 4 bases separated the two germline ends. The DNA for the CDR3 is TGCGCCAGCAGTCTGTCACCCCTCCACTTT. Translated: CASSLSPLHF.

The chain employs TRBV29-1 and TRBJ1-2; D not certain. CDR1 and CDR2 (germline): SQVTM, ANQGSEA. Trimming cost V 7 bases and J 0 bases, with 9 bases left between them. CDR3 length: 12 amino acids. The CDR3 reads CSGRNSNYGYTF. CDR3 sequence (DNA): TGCAGCGGCAGAAATTCTAACTATGGCTACACCTTC.

The chain uses TRBV6-1 and TRBJ2-5, with D maybe TRBD2 (5 bases). V shed 3 bases and J shed 5 bases, with 13 bases lying between them. The CDR3 runs 14 residues. The germline gives CDR1 MNHNS, CDR2 SASEGT. Written as DNA, the CDR3 is TGTGCCAGCAGTGAGTTGCGGGTACGGGAGACCCAGTACTTC. Protein sequence: CASSELRVRETQYF.

V gene TRBV5-8 combines with J gene TRBJ1-2; perhaps TRBD1 as D (5 bases). CDR1 is SGHTS, CDR2 YDEGEE, per germline. CDR3 size: 14 residues. V was clipped by 0 bases and J by 7 bases, with 13 bases between them. CDR3 sequence (DNA): TGTGCCAGCAGCTTGGTCGCGGCAGGGTCTGGCTACACCTTC. Translation: CASSLVAAGSGYTF. Filled out from reference TRBV5-8 and TRBJ1-2, the complete variable domain reads EAGVTQSPTHLIKTRGQQATLRCSPISGHTSVYWYQQALGLGLQFLLWYDEGEERNRGNFPPRFSGRQFPNYSSELNVNALELEDSALYLCASSLVAAGSGYTFGSGTRLTVV.

The chain joins TRBV5-1 to TRBJ2-1; 8 bases align to TRBD2. From germline, CDR1 is SGHRS and CDR2 YFSETQ. The CDR3 sequence is 13 residues long. After removal of 4 bases from V and 6 bases from J, the junction contained 3 bases not matched to a gene. CDR3: CASSVSGGNEQFF. The CDR3 DNA is TGCGCCAGCAGCGTGAGCGGGGGCAATGAGCAGTTCTTC.

The chain's CDR3 is CATGEGKNTEAFF. Written as DNA, the CDR3 is TGTGCCACCGGGGAGGGAAAGAACACTGAAGCTTTCTTT. The V call is TRBV27, the J call TRBJ1-1; D call uncertain. V was trimmed by 10 bases and J by 1 base, leaving 13 bases between them. The CDR3 consists of 13 residues. Germline values: CDR1 MNHEY, CDR2 SMNVEV (reference sequence).

V usage is TRBV7-9 and J usage is TRBJ2-1, with D possibly TRBD2 on 7 matching bases. Trimming stripped 5 bases from V and 4 bases from J, with 21 bases between. CDR3 length: 17 amino acids. From germline, CDR1 is SEHNR and CDR2 FQNEAQ (reference sequence). CDR3 in DNA: TGTGCCAGCAGCGCAACCGGGGGGCAGGCCCCTTACAATGAGCAGTTCTTC. Protein: CASSATGGQAPYNEQFF.

This clone appeared a single time. The V and J genes are TRBV25-1 and TRBJ2-7; possibly TRBD1 for D (5 bases). Per germline, CDR1 MGHDK and CDR2 SYGVNS. V was cut by 5 bases and J by 2 bases, with 10 bases left in between. The CDR3 has 13 amino acids. This CDR3 is CASSKDIAYEQYF. In DNA, the CDR3 is TGTGCCAGCAGTAAGGACATCGCCTACGAGCAGTACTTC.

Only one count was recorded for this clone. V and J are TRBV5-5 and TRBJ2-5; a weak D match, TRBD2 (6 bases). Deletions cut 1 base from V and 5 bases from J, with 15 bases between. In germline, CDR1 is SGHKS, CDR2 YYEKEE (reference sequence). The CDR3 loop spans 15 amino acids. Here the CDR3 reads CASSLRSGGGETQYF. CDR3 sequence (DNA): TGTGCCAGCAGCTTGAGGTCCGGGGGTGGGGAGACCCAGTACTTC.

V gene TRBV7-3 combines with J gene TRBJ2-7; TRBD1 agrees at 8 bases. Losses at the gene ends were 5 bases for V and 3 bases for J; bases not matched to a gene: 6. This CDR3 spans 14 amino acids. The germline gives CDR1 SGHTA, CDR2 FQGTGA. The CDR3: CASSLDRGNYEQYF. CDR3 coding DNA: TGTGCCAGCAGCCTCGACAGGGGAAACTACGAGCAGTACTTC.

This clone was recorded once. This chain joins TRBV12-5 and TRBJ1-1, with 8 bases lining up with TRBD1. The CDR3 has 14 amino acids. Germline V gene lookup returns CDR1 LGHNT and CDR2 FRNRAP. J gave up 5 bases and V 0 bases, and 2 bases lay outside the gene matches. The CDR3 region is CASGLVDRGTEAFF. In DNA form, the CDR3 reads TGTGCTAGTGGTTTGGTAGACAGGGGTACTGAAGCTTTCTTT.

The CDR3 DNA reads as TGTGCCAGCAGCCGCCCCAGCGGGGGGCGTAACACCGGGGAGCTGTTTTTT. The encoded protein is CASSRPSGGRNTGELFF. The chain links TRBV4-2 to TRBJ2-2; TRBD2 matches 9 bases. Germline loops: CDR1 LGHNA, CDR2 YNFKEQ. This CDR3 has 17 amino acids. V dropped 4 bases and J dropped 2; count of bases not matched to a gene: 8.

The V and J genes are TRBV5-5 and TRBJ1-2; 7 bases line up with TRBD1. With 5 bases clipped from V and 1 base from J, the junction kept 11 bases outside the gene matches. CDR3 length: 16 amino acids. Germline CDR1 SGHKS, CDR2 YYEKEE (reference sequence). The CDR3 here is CASSVSNGQVNYGYTF. DNA of the CDR3: TGTGCCAGCAGTGTGAGCAACGGACAGGTTAACTATGGCTACACCTTC.

This chain links TRBV7-8 with TRBJ2-1; tentative D call: TRBD2 (7 bases). CDR1 is SGHVS and CDR2 is FQNEAQ in the germline V gene. The CDR3 length is 16 residues. Between the trimmed V and J ends, which lost 6 bases and 6 bases, there was a span of 21 bases. The CDR3 sequence is CASSSRLGGGLNEQFF. CDR3 sequence (DNA): TGTGCCAGCAGTAGCCGTTTGGGGGGGGGCCTCAATGAGCAGTTCTTC. The whole variable domain, filled in from reference TRBV7-8 and TRBJ2-1, reads GAGVSQSPRYKVAKRGQDVALRCDPISGHVSLFWYQQALGQGPEFLTYFQNEAQLDKSGLPSDRFFAERPEGSVSTLKIQRTQQEDSAVYLCASSSRLGGGLNEQFFGPGTRLTVL.

This sequence joins TRBV3-1 (or the pseudogene TRBV3-2) and TRBJ2-5, with TRBD2 matching 10 bases. The CDR3 consists of 16 residues. Germline loops: CDR1 LGHDT, CDR2 YNNKEL (reference sequence). Unmatched junction bases numbered 6, after V lost 1 base and J lost 4 bases. The chain's CDR3 is CASSQGIAGGVETQYF. The CDR3 DNA reads as TGTGCCAGCAGCCAAGGGATAGCGGGGGGTGTAGAGACCCAGTACTTC.

The CDR3 loop is CASSLGMAGLTYEQYF. The CDR3 nucleotides are TGTGCCAGCAGCTTAGGGATGGCAGGCCTTACCTACGAGCAGTACTTC. The chain has TRBV11-2 and TRBJ2-7; D is uncertain. V lost 1 base and J lost 2, with 15 bases in between. From germline, CDR1 is SGHAT and CDR2 FQNNGV. The CDR3 runs to 16 residues. Complete variable domain (other parts from reference TRBV11-2 and TRBJ2-7): EAGVAQSPRYKIIEKRQSVAFWCNPISGHATLYWYQQILGQGPKLLIQFQNNGVVDDSQLPKDRFSAERLKGVDSTLKIQPAKLEDSAVYLCASSLGMAGLTYEQYFGPGTRLTVT.

This chain uses TRBV27 with TRBJ2-7; TRBD1 matches 7 bases. With V trimmed by 1 base and J by 3 bases, 6 bases remained unmatched. The CDR3 runs to 15 residues. Germline values: CDR1 MNHEY, CDR2 SMNVEV (reference sequence). CDR3 sequence reads: CASSLYPQGDYEQYF. CDR3 DNA sequence: TGTGCCAGCAGTTTATACCCGCAGGGGGACTACGAGCAGTACTTC.

The sample holds one count of this clone. The CDR3 is CASRRGEGLGEQYF. DNA for the CDR3: TGTGCCAGCAGAAGAGGCGAGGGACTGGGCGAGCAGTACTTC. J is TRBJ2-7 and V is TRBV7-9; TRBD2 is a possible D gene (6 bases). The V and J ends lost 6 bases and 6 bases respectively, with 18 bases between them. This CDR3 comprises 14 residues. Germline V lookup: CDR1 SEHNR, CDR2 FQNEAQ (reference sequence).

The chain is built from TRBV9 and TRBJ1-5; 8 bases agree with TRBD1. Per germline, CDR1 SGDLS and CDR2 YYNGEE. With V trimmed by 3 bases and J by 3 bases, 2 bases remained unmatched. The CDR3 has 14 residues. The CDR3 reads CASSATGDNQPQHF. CDR3 nucleotide sequence: TGTGCCAGCAGCGCGACAGGGGACAATCAGCCCCAGCATTTT.

The chain links TRBV9 to TRBJ1-1; no clear D. The CDR3 is made up of 13 amino acids. Trimming took off 1 base at V and 4 bases at J, with 8 bases between the two ends. Germline CDR1 is SGDLS and CDR2 is YYNGEE. Here the CDR3 DNA reads TGTGCCAGCAGCGTATTCGAGAGCACTGAAGCTTTCTTT. Its translation: CASSVFESTEAFF. Complete variable domain (other parts from reference TRBV9 and TRBJ1-1): DSGVTQTPKHLITATGQRVTLRCSPRSGDLSVYWYQQSLDQGLQFLIQYYNGEERAKGNILERFSAQQFPDLHSELNLSSLELGDSALYFCASSVFESTEAFFGQGTRLTVV.

Only one count was recorded for this clone. This chain joins TRBV7-2 and TRBJ2-3; a weak D match, TRBD2 (5 bases). The germline V gene encodes CDR1 SGHTA and CDR2 FQGNSA. The germline V and J ends were trimmed by 1 base and 5 bases, with 10 bases remaining between them. The CDR3 runs to 14 residues. CDR3 loop: CASSLERPRDTQYF. The CDR3 DNA sequence: TGTGCCAGCAGCTTAGAGCGGCCCCGAGATACGCAGTATTTT.

This clone was seen a handful of times. The J gene is TRBJ1-3, the V gene TRBV5-1; D is possibly TRBD1 (5 bases). Trimming removed 0 bases at V and 2 bases at J, with 6 bases between. Germline assignment: CDR1 SGHRS and CDR2 YFSETQ. The CDR3 extends over 14 amino acids. CDR3 protein: CASSLGGPGNTIYF. The CDR3 DNA reads TGCGCCAGCAGCTTGGGGGGCCCTGGAAACACCATATATTTT. Complete variable domain (other parts from reference TRBV5-1 and TRBJ1-3): KAGVTQTPRYLIKTRGQQVTLSCSPISGHRSVSWYQQTPGQGLQFLFEYFSETQRNKGNFPGRFSGRQFSNSRSEMNVSTLELGDSALYLCASSLGGPGNTIYFGEGSWLTVV.

The V and J genes are TRBV6-1 and TRBJ1-5, with D hard to call. Between the trimmed V and J ends, which lost 6 bases and 3 bases, there was a span of 15 bases. This CDR3 comprises 15 residues. Germline CDR1 is MNHNS and CDR2 is SASEGT. CDR3 sequence (DNA): TGTGCCAGCAGCAACCAGGTCAGTCTCAATCAGCCCCAGCATTTT. Translating gives CASSNQVSLNQPQHF.

The gene calls are TRBV18 and TRBJ2-7; 10 nucleotides line up with TRBD2. Trimming cost V 2 bases and J 6 bases; bases outside gene matches: 7. Germline V gene lookup returns CDR1 KGHSH and CDR2 LQKENI. CDR3 length equals 15 residues. DNA for the CDR3: TGTGCCAGCTCACCAGATAGCGGGGGGAGGATCGAGCAGTACTTC. Translation gives CASSPDSGGRIEQYF. The complete variable domain, with remaining parts taken from reference TRBV18 and TRBJ2-7, reads NAGVMQNPRHLVRRRGQEARLRCSPMKGHSHVYWYRQLPEEGLKFMVYLQKENIIDESGMPKERFSAEFPKEGPSILRIQQVVRGDSAAYFCASSPDSGGRIEQYFGPGTRLTVT.

The chain employs TRBV24-1 and TRBJ2-2; possible D gene TRBD2, 6 bases. CDR3 length: 12 amino acids. The germline gives CDR1 KGHDR, CDR2 SFDVKD. The V and J ends lost 10 bases and 6 bases respectively, with 11 bases between them. The CDR3 coding sequence is TGTGCCACGAGATGGGGGGCCGGGGAGCTGTTTTTT. Amino acids: CATRWGAGELFF.

V gene TRBV5-1 combines with J gene TRBJ2-5; D is perhaps TRBD2 (7 bases). This CDR3 comprises 15 residues. Germline-derived CDR1 and CDR2 are SGHRS and YFSETQ. Trimming took off 5 bases at V and 4 bases at J, with 18 bases between the two ends. CDR3 sequence (DNA): TGCGCCAGCAGGCCGGGGGGCCCGGTCCGAGAGACCCAGTACTTC. Its translation: CASRPGGPVRETQYF.

The rearrangement links TRBV6-5 to TRBJ1-6; D not certain. Looked up from germline, CDR1 is MNHEY and CDR2 is SVGAGI. The germline V and J ends were trimmed by 5 bases and 7 bases, with 12 bases remaining between them. The CDR3 length is 14 residues. Here the CDR3 reads CASSHQRGNSPLHF. For the CDR3, the DNA is TGTGCCAGCAGTCACCAGCGTGGGAATTCACCCCTCCACTTT.

The gene calls are TRBV6-5 and TRBJ2-7, with D tentatively TRBD1 (6 bases). The CDR3 contains 14 residues. Germline V gene lookup returns CDR1 MNHEY and CDR2 SVGAGI. V dropped 6 bases and J dropped 0 bases, with 12 bases sitting between them. CDR3 DNA sequence: TGTGCCAGCAGAGGGGGACACAGCTCCTACGAGCAGTACTTC. It is translated as CASRGGHSSYEQYF.

The chain uses TRBV11-3 and TRBJ1-1, with TRBD1 as a possible D gene (5 bases). V lost 5 bases, J lost 6 bases, and 13 bases lay in between. The CDR3 has 13 residues. Germline V gene data show CDR1 as SGHNT and CDR2 as YENEEA. Written as DNA, the CDR3 is TGTGCCAGCAGCCCGCGGGGGGTGGCTGAAGCTTTCTTT. Protein sequence: CASSPRGVAEAFF.